This is a list of T cell receptor beta chains from one sample in a study of T cell repertoires in cytomegalovirus infection. One entry per CDR3 protein results from TCRdb running MiXCR on the reads. The sample contains fewer than 950,000 distinct CDR3 sequences, approximately 30% of which appear only once. Their target antigens are unknown. The input for sequencing was cultured CD8+ T cells from PBMCs, taken from culture after CMV antigen stimulation. The receptors come from a human donor in good health (CMV status not recorded). Some clones in this sample may be carry-over from other donors' samples. The CDR3 runs from the conserved cysteine through the conserved F or W. D genes are given only for firm matches. Part of the rows lack a size; the others show once, few, many or a class for expanded clones.

D,length,size,V,J,CDR3,DNA
.,17,.,TRBV12-3/TRBV12-4,TRBJ1-4,CASSLGPYPTTNEKLFF,TGTGCCAGCAGTTTAGGGCCCTACCCAACAACTAATGAAAAACTGTTTTTT
.,16,many,TRBV12-3/TRBV12-4,TRBJ1-5,CASSSLRGVGNQPQHF,TGTGCCAGCAGTTCCCTCAGGGGTGTGGGCAATCAGCCCCAGCATTTT
.,16,few,TRBV7-9,TRBJ2-2,CASSLAEGILTGELFF,TGTGCCAGCAGCTTAGCGGAAGGGATCCTCACCGGGGAGCTGTTTTTT
TRBD1,21,once,TRBV7-6,TRBJ1-1,CASRLGGDRGMKGLMNTEAFF,TGTGCCAGCAGACTCGGAGGGGACAGGGGTATGAAAGGGCTTATGAACACTGAAGCTTTCTTT
TRBD1,20,.,TRBV4-1,TRBJ1-6,CASSQDQQGTGVNVGSPPHF,TGCGCCAGCAGCCAAGATCAACAAGGGACAGGGGTTAACGTCGGTTCACCCCCCCACTTT
TRBD2,17,few,TRBV15,TRBJ2-1,CATSRATGLASYNEQFF,TGTGCCACCAGCAGGGCCACGGGACTAGCTTCCTACAATGAGCAGTTCTTC
TRBD1,16,.,TRBV5-1,TRBJ2-1,CASSLGRGQGNDEQFF,TGCGCCAGCAGCCTGGGTCGAGGACAGGGTAACGATGAGCAGTTCTTC
.,12,.,TRBV10-3,TRBJ2-7,CAIRVSDNEQYF,TGTGCCATCAGGGTATCCGACAACGAGCAGTACTTC
.,14,few,TRBV9,TRBJ1-1,CASSVLGVDTEAFF,TGTGCCAGCAGCGTACTAGGGGTCGACACTGAAGCTTTCTTT
.,15,.,TRBV6-6,TRBJ1-1,CASSYLGLGNTEAFF,TGTGCCAGCAGTTACTTGGGTTTGGGGAACACTGAAGCTTTCTTT
.,13,many,TRBV7-3,TRBJ2-5,CASSLNAQETQYF,TGTGCCAGCAGCTTAAACGCTCAAGAGACCCAGTACTTC
.,15,.,TRBV7-4,TRBJ2-1,CASSPQVSPYNEQFF,TGTGCCAGCAGCCCACAGGTTAGCCCATACAATGAGCAGTTCTTC
.,15,.,TRBV7-1,TRBJ2-2,CASSNRGAGPGELFF,TGTGCCAGCAGCAATCGGGGGGCGGGCCCCGGGGAGCTGTTTTTT
.,16,.,TRBV7-2,TRBJ2-7,CASSLPLGGLTYEQYF,TGTGCCAGCAGCTTACCTTTGGGGGGCTTAACCTACGAGCAGTACTTC
TRBD1,16,once,TRBV7-9,TRBJ1-1,CASSLARGGANTEAFF,TGTGCCAGCAGCTTAGCGAGAGGGGGCGCGAACACTGAAGCTTTCTTT
.,15,few,TRBV5-1,TRBJ2-1,CASSLVPGDHNEQFF,TGCGCCAGCAGCTTGGTTCCGGGGGACCACAATGAGCAGTTCTTC
.,13,.,TRBV27,TRBJ2-7,CASTPGLFYEQYF,TGTGCCAGCACCCCGGGACTTTTCTACGAGCAGTACTTC
.,14,few,TRBV6-6,TRBJ2-7,CASRPQDYSYEQYF,TGTGCCAGCAGGCCACAGGACTACTCCTACGAGCAGTACTTC
.,15,few,TRBV28,TRBJ2-1,CASNQASSSYNEQFF,TGTGCCAGCAATCAGGCCTCGAGCTCCTACAATGAGCAGTTCTTC
.,14,.,TRBV19,TRBJ1-1,CASGRDKFMTEAFF,TGTGCCAGTGGCCGGGATAAGTTTATGACTGAAGCTTTCTTT
TRBD2,16,many,TRBV6-1,TRBJ2-1,CASSPLTSGGINEQFF,TGTGCCAGCAGTCCCCTCACTAGCGGGGGGATAAATGAGCAGTTCTTC
TRBD2,16,few,TRBV7-9,TRBJ2-1,CASSYSGGARNNEQFF,TGTGCCAGCAGCTACAGCGGGGGGGCGAGAAACAATGAGCAGTTCTTC
.,14,many,TRBV7-2,TRBJ2-2,CASSLYLNTGELFF,TGTGCCAGCAGCTTATACCTGAACACCGGGGAGCTGTTTTTT
.,15,.,TRBV6-5,TRBJ2-2,CASSYRDRWTGELFF,TGTGCCAGCAGTTACCGGGACCGCTGGACCGGGGAGCTGTTTTTT
.,11,few,TRBV6-2/TRBV6-3,TRBJ2-1,CASISPPEQFF,TGTGCCAGCATTTCCCCACCTGAGCAGTTCTTC
.,14,few,TRBV7-9,TRBJ1-1,CASSTGIIEKEAFF,TGTGCCAGCAGTACCGGCATCATAGAAAAGGAAGCTTTCTTT
.,16,once,TRBV4-3,TRBJ1-1,CASSQGPSSWDTEAFF,TGCGCCAGCAGCCAAGGTCCGTCCTCCTGGGACACTGAAGCTTTCTTT
.,15,.,TRBV27,TRBJ2-7,CASSLVSPASYEQYF,TGTGCCAGCAGTCTCGTCTCCCCCGCCTCCTACGAGCAGTACTTC
.,16,.,TRBV28,TRBJ2-1,CASTRGAPKQVDGQFF,TGTGCCAGCACCCGGGGGGCTCCTAAACAGGTGGATGGGCAGTTCTTC
.,14,.,TRBV7-9,TRBJ1-2,CASSFPRTVYGYTF,TGTGCCAGCAGCTTCCCCCGGACAGTCTATGGCTACACCTTC
TRBD2,17,few,TRBV7-9,TRBJ2-1,CASSSTRGGGTYNEQFF,TGTGCCAGCAGCTCAACTCGCGGCGGGGGGACCTACAATGAGCAGTTCTTC
TRBD1,15,few,TRBV7-6,TRBJ1-2,CASSPGTGPQYGYTF,TGTGCCAGCAGCCCCGGGACAGGGCCCCAATATGGCTACACCTTC
TRBD2,16,.,TRBV13,TRBJ2-2,CASSLGQRGTTGELFF,TGTGCCAGCAGCTTAGGCCAGCGGGGCACCACCGGGGAGCTGTTTTTT
.,16,.,TRBV25-1,TRBJ1-2,CASSESAVGGNYGYTF,TGTGCCAGCAGTGAATCCGCGGTCGGAGGGAACTATGGCTACACCTTC
TRBD2,19,few,TRBV6-2/TRBV6-3,TRBJ2-5,CASSYSRTSGGGLQETQYF,TGTGCCAGCAGTTACTCACGGACTAGCGGGGGGGGCCTACAAGAGACCCAGTACTTC
.,12,many,TRBV12-3/TRBV12-4,TRBJ2-1,CASSLDDNEQFF,TGTGCCAGCAGTTTGGATGACAATGAGCAGTTCTTC
.,14,few,TRBV6-1,TRBJ2-3,CASSEGRYTDTQYF,TGTGCCAGCAGTGAAGGGCGGTACACAGATACGCAGTATTTT
TRBD1,16,many,TRBV7-6,TRBJ1-4,CASSKFPRDSNEKLFF,TGTGCCAGCAGCAAATTTCCCCGGGACAGTAATGAAAAACTGTTTTTT
TRBD2,15,few,TRBV9,TRBJ2-1,CASSPWRGNYNEQFF,TGTGCCAGCAGCCCTTGGCGGGGGAACTACAATGAGCAGTTCTTC
TRBD2,17,few,TRBV6-1,TRBJ2-3,CASSEGGGGVSTDTQYF,TGTGCCAGCAGTGAAGGGGGGGGAGGGGTTAGCACAGATACGCAGTATTTT
TRBD1,15,.,TRBV20-1,TRBJ2-5,CSARSYGDSQETQYF,TGCAGTGCTAGATCCTATGGGGACAGCCAAGAGACCCAGTACTTC
TRBD2,14,few,TRBV19,TRBJ2-1,CASSILRGGNEQFF,TGTGCCAGTAGTATTCTGCGGGGGGGCAATGAGCAGTTCTTC
TRBD1,15,.,TRBV7-9,TRBJ1-1,CASSSNRGPLTEAFF,TGTGCCAGCAGCTCCAACAGGGGCCCGCTCACTGAAGCTTTCTTT
TRBD2,16,.,TRBV7-2,TRBJ2-1,CASSLLGRDSYNEQFF,TGTGCCAGCAGCTTATTGGGGAGGGACTCCTACAATGAGCAGTTCTTC